Presented here are 27 T cell receptor beta chains from one specimen sequenced in a study of blood T cell repertoires in COVID-19. Profiled with immunoSEQ multiplex PCR; TCRdb holds only in-frame clones, not every one. The sample shows 300,000 to 400,000 clones, 70% to 90% of them seen only once. Sequencing was done on a sample of peripheral blood. Source of these receptors: a human donor in a cohort sampled during active COVID-19.

The chain links TRBV24-1 to TRBJ1-3; perhaps TRBD1 as D (6 bases). The CDR3 totals 15 residues. The germline CDR1 and CDR2 sequences are KGHDR and SFDVKD. V lost 5 bases and J 2 bases, leaving 12 bases between the germline ends. CDR3 sequence: CATSGGEGAGNTIYF. The CDR3, as DNA: TGTGCCACCAGTGGCGGCGAGGGGGCTGGAAACACCATATATTTT.

The chain employs TRBV12-5 and TRBJ1-5, with 7 bases lining up with TRBD1. Germline loops: CDR1 LGHNT, CDR2 FRNRAP. The V gene end was trimmed by 5 bases and the J gene end by 2 bases; junction bases not matched to a gene: 3. This CDR3 is built from 14 residues. In DNA form, the CDR3 reads TGTGCTAGTGGTCCCGGACAGGGCAATCAGCCCCAGCATTTT. Residues: CASGPGQGNQPQHF.

The J gene is TRBJ1-5, the V gene TRBV5-8; tentative D call: TRBD1 (6 bases). Germline-derived CDR1 and CDR2 are SGHTS and YDEGEE. Between the trimmed V and J ends, which lost 1 base and 8 bases, there was a span of 22 bases. The CDR3 contains 17 residues. In DNA, the CDR3 is TGTGCCAGCAGCTTGTACGTTGGACAGTATAGCAAGGAGCCCCAGCATTTT. This translates into CASSLYVGQYSKEPQHF.

The chain combines TRBV7-9 with TRBJ1-4, with D perhaps matching TRBD1 (6 bases). V was clipped by 5 bases and J by 3 bases, with 16 bases between them. The length of the CDR3 is 16 residues. In germline, CDR1 is SEHNR, CDR2 FQNEAQ (reference sequence). The CDR3 region is CASSPMKGGANEKLFF. As DNA, the CDR3 is TGTGCCAGCAGCCCGATGAAAGGGGGAGCTAATGAAAAACTGTTTTTT.

The rearrangement uses TRBV2 and TRBJ1-1; TRBD1 is a possible D gene (5 bases). Germline-derived CDR1 and CDR2 are SNHLY and FYNNEI. Trimming took off 4 bases at V and 0 bases at J, with 9 bases between the two ends. This CDR3 region has 14 residues. The CDR3 protein is CASSGTLLNTEAFF. CDR3 coding DNA: TGTGCCAGCAGTGGGACACTTCTGAACACTGAAGCTTTCTTT.

This clone was detected once. The V gene is TRBV7-9, the J gene TRBJ2-7, with D uncertain. Trimming left V 4 bases short and J 2 bases short, with 6 bases between. Germline V gene sequence: CDR1 SEHNR, CDR2 FQNEAQ (reference sequence). CDR3 length equals 12 residues. The CDR3 nucleotides read TGTGCCAGCAGCTCCAGGACCTACGAGCAGTACTTC. Protein: CASSSRTYEQYF.

The rearrangement uses TRBV4-1 and TRBJ1-6; TRBD1 might be the D (6 bases). Trimming left V 4 bases short and J 7 bases short, with 11 bases between. This CDR3 spans 14 amino acids. Germline CDR1 is MGHRA and CDR2 is YSYEKL. For the CDR3, the DNA is TGCGCCAGCAGCCGCCGACAGGAGAATTCACCCCTCCACTTT. It specifies CASSRRQENSPLHF.

The chain links TRBV5-3 to TRBJ2-3; D unresolved. TRBV5-3 is given ORF status, its function remaining uncertain. V gave up 0 bases and J gave up 2 bases, with 7 bases separating them. The CDR3 is 14 amino acids. CDR3 coding DNA: TGTGCCAGAAGCTTGGACGCGTACACAGATACGCAGTATTTT. This encodes CARSLDAYTDTQYF.

The table lists this clone with a few counts. The chain carries TRBV10-2 and TRBJ2-7; D may be TRBD1 (6 bases). The CDR3 sequence is 14 residues long. V gave up 2 bases and J gave up 6 bases, with 14 bases separating them. Germline CDR1 and CDR2: WSHSY and SAAADI. DNA for the CDR3: TGCGCCAGCAGTGAGGCAGGGGTCTTGCCCGAGCAGTACTTC. It is translated as CASSEAGVLPEQYF.

This sequence joins TRBV9 and TRBJ2-7; TRBD2 might be the D (6 bases). The germline V and J ends were trimmed by 2 bases and 5 bases, with 17 bases remaining between them. Germline CDR1 and CDR2: SGDLS and YYNGEE. CDR3 length: 15 amino acids. This chain's CDR3 is CASSVYAGTIDEQYF. The CDR3 DNA is TGTGCCAGCAGCGTCTATGCGGGGACGATTGACGAGCAGTACTTC.

This chain connects TRBV6-1 to TRBJ2-7; TRBD2 might be the D (6 bases). The CDR3 spans 16 residues. Germline-derived CDR1 and CDR2 are MNHNS and SASEGT. Trimming took 4 bases from V and 0 from J, leaving 16 bases between them. This CDR3 reads CASSGKPGLASYEQYF. CDR3 DNA sequence: TGTGCCAGCAGTGGCAAACCGGGACTGGCCTCCTACGAGCAGTACTTC.

The chain combines TRBV7-8 with TRBJ1-2, with a possible D match to TRBD1 (6 bases). The CDR3 loop spans 15 amino acids. Per the germline V gene, CDR1 is SGHVS and CDR2 is FQNEAQ. V was cut by 3 bases and J by 8 bases, with 19 bases left in between. The CDR3 DNA sequence: TGTGCCAGCAGCTTTATCGGGGGGCCTTCGAGCGGCTACACCTTC. The encoded protein is CASSFIGGPSSGYTF.

The rearrangement uses TRBV30 and TRBJ1-1; D not certain. CDR1 is GTSNPN and CDR2 is SVGIG in the germline V gene (reference sequence). This CDR3 has 15 residues. V was shortened by 0 bases and J by 1 base, with 12 bases between the two germline ends. Written as DNA, the CDR3 is TGTGCCTGGAGTGTAGTTCGTTCGGGGAACACTGAAGCTTTCTTT. Translating it yields CAWSVVRSGNTEAFF.

The V call is TRBV15, the J call TRBJ1-5; D is unclear. The CDR3 runs 16 residues. V lost 1 base, J lost 3 bases, and 13 bases lay in between. Germline V CDR1 and CDR2: LNHNV, YYDKDF (reference sequence). Here the CDR3 DNA reads TGTGCCACCAGCAGAGGTACAGAATTACTCAATCAGCCCCAGCATTTT. It encodes CATSRGTELLNQPQHF.

This chain uses TRBV2 with TRBJ1-1; no definite D call. The CDR3 extends over 11 amino acids. V was clipped by 8 bases and J by 0 bases, with 4 bases between them. The germline gives CDR1 SNHLY, CDR2 FYNNEI. This CDR3 reads CASLMNTEAFF. CDR3 sequence (DNA): TGTGCCAGCCTTATGAACACTGAAGCTTTCTTT.

The chain joins TRBV5-1 to TRBJ1-6, with TRBD1 matching over 10 bases. The germline V gene encodes CDR1 SGHRS and CDR2 YFSETQ. V was pared by 3 bases and J by 5 bases, with 2 bases of the junction left unmatched. This CDR3 has 15 amino acids. CDR3 region: CASSSDRGDNSPLHF. Here the CDR3 DNA reads TGCGCCAGCAGCTCGGACAGGGGGGATAATTCACCCCTCCACTTT.

In DNA form, the CDR3 reads TGTGCCAGCAGCTTGGCGGCAGGGGGCGGCTACACCTTC. Amino acid sequence: CASSLAAGGGYTF. This sequence joins TRBV5-4 and TRBJ1-2, with TRBD1 matching over 8 bases. The CDR3 totals 13 residues. The V gene's germline CDR1 is SGHNT and CDR2 YYREEE (reference sequence). The trim removed 0 bases at V and 8 bases at J, leaving 3 bases unmatched. The whole variable domain, filled in from reference TRBV5-4 and TRBJ1-2, reads ETGVTQSPTHLIKTRGQQVTLRCSSQSGHNTVSWYQQALGQGPQFIFQYYREEENGRGNFPPRFSGLQFPNYSSELNVNALELDDSALYLCASSLAAGGGYTFGSGTRLTVV.

This clone has more than one count but fewer than ten. The chain is built from TRBV5-4 and TRBJ1-2; D not resolved. The CDR3 is 15 amino acids. The ends were cut back, 0 bases at V and 0 bases at J, with 9 bases in the middle. The germline CDR1 and CDR2 sequences are SGHNT and YYREEE (reference sequence). CDR3 protein: CASSLAGRTNYGYTF. The CDR3 DNA reads as TGTGCCAGCAGCTTGGCGGGGAGGACTAACTATGGCTACACCTTC.

This chain links TRBV2 with TRBJ1-2, with a weak D call TRBD1 (5 bases). V gave up 7 bases and J gave up 2 bases, with 11 bases separating them. Germline V gene lookup returns CDR1 SNHLY and CDR2 FYNNEI. There are 13 residues in the CDR3. The CDR3 bases are TGTGCCAGCACCCGACAGCCCAACTATGGCTACACCTTC. Encoded protein: CASTRQPNYGYTF.

This rearrangement joins TRBV9 to TRBJ1-2, with 10 positions matching TRBD1. CDR1 is SGDLS, CDR2 YYNGEE, per germline. The CDR3 totals 14 residues. V dropped 4 bases and J dropped 4; count of bases not matched to a gene: 4. This CDR3 reads CASSSRDRGYGYTF. Here the CDR3 DNA reads TGTGCCAGCAGCTCACGGGACAGGGGCTATGGCTACACCTTC. The variable domain in full, with the rest retrieved from reference TRBV9 and TRBJ1-2, is DSGVTQTPKHLITATGQRVTLRCSPRSGDLSVYWYQQSLDQGLQFLIQYYNGEERAKGNILERFSAQQFPDLHSELNLSSLELGDSALYFCASSSRDRGYGYTFGSGTRLTVV.

The V call is TRBV7-9, the J call TRBJ1-6, with 7 bases matching TRBD1. Germline CDR1 is SEHNR and CDR2 is FQNEAQ (reference sequence). This CDR3 spans 14 amino acids. With V trimmed by 1 base and J by 10 bases, 4 bases remained unmatched. The CDR3 nucleotides are TGTGCCAGCAGCTTAGATGGGACAGTATCACCCCTCCACTTT. The encoded protein is CASSLDGTVSPLHF.

In this sample, this clone turned up once. V gene TRBV19 combines with J gene TRBJ2-7; 10 nucleotides align to TRBD2. Germline loops: CDR1 LNHDA, CDR2 SQIVND (reference sequence). There are 14 residues in the CDR3. After removal of 3 bases from V and 3 bases from J, the junction contained 2 bases not matched to a gene. CDR3 DNA sequence: TGTGCCAGTAGTATTACTAGCGGGATCTACGAGCAGTACTTC. Amino acids: CASSITSGIYEQYF.

V usage is TRBV7-9 and J usage is TRBJ1-2; D is undetermined. Trimming shortened V by 4 bases and J by 4 bases, and 10 bases separated the two germline ends. The CDR3 has 13 amino acids. The germline V gene encodes CDR1 SEHNR and CDR2 FQNEAQ (reference sequence). Here the CDR3 reads CASSSGSSYGYTF. The CDR3 region has the DNA TGTGCCAGCAGCTCCGGATCTAGCTATGGCTACACCTTC.

The genes are TRBV7-9 and TRBJ2-7; 9 bases agree with TRBD1. The CDR3 is 14 amino acids. The germline CDR1 and CDR2 sequences are SEHNR and FQNEAQ (reference sequence). V shed 2 bases and J 5 bases; nucleotides not matched to a gene: 4. This chain's CDR3 is CASSLRGDRDEQYF. In DNA form, the CDR3 reads TGTGCCAGCAGCTTAAGAGGGGACAGGGACGAGCAGTACTTC.

CDR3 in DNA: TGCGCCAGCAGCCAAGATAGGGGGGGGGCGAATGGCTACACCTTC. Translation: CASSQDRGGANGYTF. The chain carries TRBV4-1 and TRBJ1-2; perhaps TRBD1 as D (6 bases). The CDR3 is 15 residues long. Deletions cut 0 bases from V and 6 bases from J, with 14 bases between. The germline CDR1 and CDR2 sequences are MGHRA and YSYEKL.

J is TRBJ1-5 and V is TRBV27; maybe TRBD1 (5 bases). Trimming cost V 5 bases and J 0 bases, with 20 bases left between them. The CDR3 covers 18 residues. In germline, CDR1 is MNHEY, CDR2 SMNVEV (reference sequence). In DNA form, the CDR3 reads TGTGCCAGCAGTCCCCGGGTCGGGGGGGGTAGTAGCAATCAGCCCCAGCATTTT. This gives the protein CASSPRVGGGSSNQPQHF.

The chain couples TRBV7-2 to TRBJ1-2, with 8 bases aligning to TRBD1. This CDR3 has 16 residues. The V gene end was trimmed by 0 bases and the J gene end by 1 base; junction bases not matched to a gene: 4. The germline V gene encodes CDR1 SGHTA and CDR2 FQGNSA. In DNA, the CDR3 is TGTGCCAGCAGCTTAGCTGGGACAGGTATTAACTATGGCTACACCTTC. This translates into CASSLAGTGINYGYTF.